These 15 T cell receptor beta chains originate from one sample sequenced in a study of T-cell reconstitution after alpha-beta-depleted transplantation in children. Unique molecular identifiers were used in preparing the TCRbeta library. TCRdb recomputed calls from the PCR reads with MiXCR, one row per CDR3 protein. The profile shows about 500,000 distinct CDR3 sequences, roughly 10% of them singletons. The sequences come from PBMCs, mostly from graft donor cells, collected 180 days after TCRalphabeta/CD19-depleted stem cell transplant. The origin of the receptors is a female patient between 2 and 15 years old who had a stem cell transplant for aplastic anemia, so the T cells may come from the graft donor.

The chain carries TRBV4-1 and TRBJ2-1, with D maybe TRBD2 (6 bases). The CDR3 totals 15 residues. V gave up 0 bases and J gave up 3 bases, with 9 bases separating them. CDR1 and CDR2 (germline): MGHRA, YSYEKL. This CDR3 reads CASSQEDYVYNEQFF. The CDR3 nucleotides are TGCGCCAGCAGCCAAGAGGACTATGTCTACAATGAGCAGTTCTTC.

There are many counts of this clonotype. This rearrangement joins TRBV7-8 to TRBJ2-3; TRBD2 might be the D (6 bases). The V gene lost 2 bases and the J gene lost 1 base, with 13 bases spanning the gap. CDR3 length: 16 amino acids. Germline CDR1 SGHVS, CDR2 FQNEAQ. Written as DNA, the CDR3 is TGTGCCAGCAGCTTAAGGCGGGATCGGGGCACAGATACGCAGTATTTT. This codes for CASSLRRDRGTDTQYF. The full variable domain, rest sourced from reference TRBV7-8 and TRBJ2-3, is GAGVSQSPRYKVAKRGQDVALRCDPISGHVSLFWYQQALGQGPEFLTYFQNEAQLDKSGLPSDRFFAERPEGSVSTLKIQRTQQEDSAVYLCASSLRRDRGTDTQYFGPGTRLTVL.

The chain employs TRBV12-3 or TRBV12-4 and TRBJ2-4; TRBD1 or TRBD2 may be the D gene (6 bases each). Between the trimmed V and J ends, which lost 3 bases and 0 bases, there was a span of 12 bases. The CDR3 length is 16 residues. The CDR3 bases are TGTGCCAGCAGTTTCGTGAGGGGGGTAGCCAAAAACATTCAGTACTTC. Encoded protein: CASSFVRGVAKNIQYF.

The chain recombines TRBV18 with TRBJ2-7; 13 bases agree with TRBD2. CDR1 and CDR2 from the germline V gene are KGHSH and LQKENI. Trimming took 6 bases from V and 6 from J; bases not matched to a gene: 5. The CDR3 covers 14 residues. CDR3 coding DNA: TGTGCCAGCTCGAAACTAGCGGGAGGGAGCGAGCAGTACGTC. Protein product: CASSKLAGGSEQYV.

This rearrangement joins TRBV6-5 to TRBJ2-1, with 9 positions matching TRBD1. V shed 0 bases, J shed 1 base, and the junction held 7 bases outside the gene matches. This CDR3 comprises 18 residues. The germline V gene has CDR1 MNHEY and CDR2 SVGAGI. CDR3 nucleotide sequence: TGTGCCAGCAGTTACTCTGTGCGGACAGGGGAATCCTACAATGAGCAGTTCTTC. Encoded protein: CASSYSVRTGESYNEQFF.

CDR3 in DNA: TGTGCCAGCAGTTACGTCAATTTGGGGGACTGGCGCACTGAAGCTTTCTTT. Translating it yields CASSYVNLGDWRTEAFF. This chain joins TRBV6-5 and TRBJ1-1, with D perhaps TRBD1 (5 bases). V shed 2 bases and J shed 4 bases, with 20 bases lying between them. The CDR3 has 17 residues. In germline, CDR1 is MNHEY, CDR2 SVGAGI.

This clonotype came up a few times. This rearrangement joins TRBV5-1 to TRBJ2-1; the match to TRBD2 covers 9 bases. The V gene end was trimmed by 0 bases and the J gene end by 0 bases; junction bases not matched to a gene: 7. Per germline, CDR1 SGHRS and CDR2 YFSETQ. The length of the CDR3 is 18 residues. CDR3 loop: CASSLGPLAGSSYNEQFF. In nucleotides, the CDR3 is TGCGCCAGCAGCTTGGGGCCCCTAGCGGGAAGCTCCTACAATGAGCAGTTCTTC.

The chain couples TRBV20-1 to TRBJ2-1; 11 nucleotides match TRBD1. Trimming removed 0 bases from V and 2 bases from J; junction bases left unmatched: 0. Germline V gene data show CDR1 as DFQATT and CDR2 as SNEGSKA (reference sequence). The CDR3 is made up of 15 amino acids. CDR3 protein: CSAREGQGAYNEQFF. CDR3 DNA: TGCAGTGCTAGAGAGGGACAGGGGGCCTACAATGAGCAGTTCTTC.

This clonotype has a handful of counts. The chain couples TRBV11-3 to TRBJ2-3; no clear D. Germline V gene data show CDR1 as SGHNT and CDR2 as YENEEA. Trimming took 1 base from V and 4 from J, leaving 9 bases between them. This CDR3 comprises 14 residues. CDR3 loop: CASSLARRADTQYF. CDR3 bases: TGTGCCAGCAGCTTAGCCCGCCGAGCAGATACGCAGTATTTT.

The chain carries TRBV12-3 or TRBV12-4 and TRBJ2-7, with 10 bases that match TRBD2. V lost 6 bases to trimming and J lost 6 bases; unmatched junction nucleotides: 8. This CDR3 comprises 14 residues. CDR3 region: CASRRLAGVSEQYF. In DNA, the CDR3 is TGTGCCAGCAGGCGTCTAGCGGGAGTATCCGAGCAGTACTTC.

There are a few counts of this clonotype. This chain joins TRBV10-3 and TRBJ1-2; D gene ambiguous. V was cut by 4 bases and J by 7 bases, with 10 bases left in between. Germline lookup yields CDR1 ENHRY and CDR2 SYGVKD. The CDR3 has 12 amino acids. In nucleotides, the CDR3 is TGTGCCATCAGTGGGTCTAACATTGGCTACACCTTC. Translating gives CAISGSNIGYTF.

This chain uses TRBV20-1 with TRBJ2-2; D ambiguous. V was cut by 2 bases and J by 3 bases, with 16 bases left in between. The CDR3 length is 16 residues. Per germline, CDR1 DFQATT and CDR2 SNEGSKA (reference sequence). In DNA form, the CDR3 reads TGCAGTGCTAGACTTCTGGGGTCGGCTTACACCGGGGAGCTGTTTTTT. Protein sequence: CSARLLGSAYTGELFF.

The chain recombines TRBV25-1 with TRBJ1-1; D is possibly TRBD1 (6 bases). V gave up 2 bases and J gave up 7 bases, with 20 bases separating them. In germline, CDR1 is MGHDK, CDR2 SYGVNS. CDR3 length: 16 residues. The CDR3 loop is CASSEGGLQGRIEAFF. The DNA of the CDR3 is TGTGCCAGCAGTGAAGGTGGGTTGCAGGGGCGGATTGAAGCTTTCTTT.

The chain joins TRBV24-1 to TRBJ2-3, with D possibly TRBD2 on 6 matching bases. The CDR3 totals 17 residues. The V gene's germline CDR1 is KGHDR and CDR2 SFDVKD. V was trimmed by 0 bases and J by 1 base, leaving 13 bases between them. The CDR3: CATSDLKGREGTDTQYF. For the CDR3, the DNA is TGTGCCACCAGTGATTTGAAAGGAAGGGAGGGCACAGATACGCAGTATTTT.

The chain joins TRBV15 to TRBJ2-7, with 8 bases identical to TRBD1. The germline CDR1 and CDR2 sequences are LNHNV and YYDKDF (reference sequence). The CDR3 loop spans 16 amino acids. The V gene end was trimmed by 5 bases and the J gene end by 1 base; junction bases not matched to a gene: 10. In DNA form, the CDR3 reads TGTGCCACCAGCCAGGACTACAGGGGGGAATCCTACGAGCAGTACTTC. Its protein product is CATSQDYRGESYEQYF.